One sample yielded the 16 T cell receptor beta chains listed below, sequenced in a study of regulatory T cells in long-lasting Graves disease (dated by TCRdb to about 2021). The method was multiplex PCR. Sequenced on an Illumina HiSeq 4000. CDR3 regions were amplified by Arm-PCR with iRepertoire HTBI primers to construct TCR beta libraries. TCRdb trimmed public reads at Q25 via fastp, called clones via MiXCR and kept in-frame beta chains. Rows are unified per CDR3 protein, each entry keeping the most common DNA and genes. In this sample the table shows a few hundred thousand distinct CDR3 sequences, approximately 15% of which occur a single time. The ten most abundant clones make up 7.8% of the sample. The sample's time point label, in plain terms: newly diagnosed GD, antithyroid drugs for less than 3 months. For both TCR sequencing and RNA sequencing, RNA was extracted from PBMCs using TRIzol. The data were also submitted as part of a second study, on T cells in Graves' hyperthyroidism and ophthalmopathy.

The material was peripheral blood mononuclear cells (PBMCs), obtained at new diagnosis, from a patient treated with antithyroid drugs. Source of these receptors: a woman aged 40 to 50 with Graves disease. Donor details come from another sample of the same person, matched by shared clones.

This clonotype has ten or more counts. The chain couples TRBV5-1 to TRBJ1-1; the D gene is possibly TRBD1 (5 bases). The CDR3 loop spans 14 amino acids. Trimming removed 7 bases from V and 6 bases from J, with 19 bases in between. The germline gives CDR1 SGHRS, CDR2 YFSETQ. CDR3 region: CASYIGPGGAEAFF. CDR3 bases: TGCGCCAGCTATATCGGGCCGGGGGGAGCTGAAGCTTTCTTT.

The rearrangement uses TRBV20-1 and TRBJ1-5, with 7 bases that match TRBD1. The CDR3 runs to 14 residues. The junction had 14 bases not matched to a gene; V was cut back by 4 bases and J by 11 bases. CDR1 is DFQATT, CDR2 SNEGSKA, per germline (reference sequence). CDR3 DNA: TGCAGTGCTACAAAGGACCGGGGGCAGGGGGCCCAGCATTTT. Protein product: CSATKDRGQGAQHF.

This clonotype was found many times. The junction departs from the called germline gene at one end, perhaps through a read error. The genes are TRBV28 and TRBJ2-1; TRBD1 might be the D (6 bases). Germline V gives CDR1 MDHEN, CDR2 SYDVKM. The CDR3 is 19 amino acids. This chain's CDR3 is CASSSPILRGRDSYNKQFF. The DNA of the CDR3 is TGTGCCAGCAGTTCCCCCATCCTAAGGGGGAGAGACTCCTACAATAAGCAGTTCTTC.

This chain connects TRBV20-1 to TRBJ2-3; 7 bases agree with TRBD1. Germline lookup yields CDR1 DFQATT and CDR2 SNEGSKA (reference sequence). V dropped 6 bases and J dropped 0; count of bases not matched to a gene: 9. The CDR3 loop spans 15 amino acids. The CDR3 nucleotides are TGCAGTGCATACCGGCGACAGGGTAGCACAGATACGCAGTATTTT. Encoded protein: CSAYRRQGSTDTQYF.

This clonotype came up many times. This chain uses TRBV28 with TRBJ2-3; a weak D match, TRBD2 (7 bases). With 1 base removed from V and 3 bases from J, the gap between germline ends came to 14 bases. The germline V gene has CDR1 MDHEN and CDR2 SYDVKM. The CDR3 is 16 residues long. CDR3 coding DNA: TGTGCCAGCAGTTTATACAGGGCTAGCGGAACAGATACGCAGTATTTT. Residues: CASSLYRASGTDTQYF.

The J gene is TRBJ2-7, the V gene TRBV20-1; 14 bases are a match to TRBD2. V dropped 1 base and J dropped 7; count of bases not matched to a gene: 15. Germline V gene lookup returns CDR1 DFQATT and CDR2 SNEGSKA (reference sequence). The CDR3 is 18 residues long. CDR3 nucleotides: TGCAGTGCTAGAGGTGGCAGGGGGACTAGCGGGAGACCAAGGGAGCAGTACTTC. It is translated as CSARGGRGTSGRPREQYF.

This clonotype was seen more than once but under ten times. The gene calls are TRBV19 and TRBJ2-2; D possibly corresponds to TRBD1 (5 bases). With 3 bases removed from V and 6 bases from J, the gap between germline ends came to 8 bases. This CDR3 is built from 13 residues. Germline V lookup: CDR1 LNHDA, CDR2 SQIVND (reference sequence). The CDR3 sequence is CASSIRVPGELFF. CDR3 bases: TGTGCCAGTAGTATCAGGGTACCCGGGGAGCTGTTTTTT.

This chain's CDR3 is CASSPIMGGTRGYNEQFF. CDR3 DNA: TGTGCCAGCTCACCAATAATGGGCGGAACCAGGGGATACAATGAGCAGTTCTTC. The V and J genes are TRBV18 and TRBJ2-1; D is perhaps TRBD1 (6 bases). Deletions cut 2 bases from V and 4 bases from J, with 21 bases between. Germline values: CDR1 KGHSH, CDR2 LQKENI. The CDR3 is made up of 18 amino acids.

There are a few counts of this clonotype. This chain links TRBV15 with TRBJ2-4, with 13 bases that match TRBD2. The CDR3 length is 19 residues. Germline V gene lookup returns CDR1 LNHNV and CDR2 YYDKDF (reference sequence). J was trimmed by 7 bases and V by 0 bases; bases with no gene match: 12. CDR3 DNA: TGTGCCACCAGCAGAGATCGTAAAGGACTAGCGGGAGTCGTGAACATTCAGTACTTC. Translating it yields CATSRDRKGLAGVVNIQYF. Full variable domain (missing parts from reference TRBV15 and TRBJ2-4): DAMVIQNPRYQVTQFGKPVTLSCSQTLNHNVMYWYQQKSSQAPKLLFHYYDKDFNNEADTPDNFQSRRPNTSFCFLDIRSPGLGDTAMYLCATSRDRKGLAGVVNIQYFGAGTRLSVL.

This clonotype was seen repeatedly, ten times or more. The V gene is TRBV27, the J gene TRBJ2-1; no definite D call. This CDR3 is 11 amino acids long. Germline CDR1 is MNHEY and CDR2 is SMNVEV (reference sequence). V gave up 6 bases and J gave up 6 bases, with 6 bases separating them. The CDR3 is CASRKSNEQFF. In DNA form, the CDR3 reads TGTGCCAGCAGAAAAAGCAATGAGCAGTTCTTC.

This clonotype was counted many times. V and J are TRBV6-5 and TRBJ1-5; weak D call: TRBD1 (5 bases). Trimming stripped 1 base from V and 6 bases from J, with 10 bases between. Germline V CDR1 and CDR2: MNHEY, SVGAGI. The CDR3 covers 14 residues. CDR3 region: CASSYYAGSQPQHF. Written as DNA, the CDR3 is TGTGCCAGCAGTTACTACGCAGGGTCTCAGCCCCAGCATTTT.

Many counts were recorded for this clonotype. The J gene is TRBJ2-3, the V gene TRBV12-3 or TRBV12-4; D might be TRBD2 (5 bases). V lost 5 bases and J lost 2, with 11 bases in between. There are 14 residues in the CDR3. CDR3 region: CASSQRQYTDTQYF. The DNA for the CDR3 is TGTGCCAGCAGTCAGCGGCAGTACACAGATACGCAGTATTTT.

This clonotype was detected ten times or more. The chain is built from TRBV28 and TRBJ1-2; weak D call: TRBD1 (5 bases). The CDR3 is 14 amino acids. V was pared by 2 bases and J by 3 bases, with 10 bases between. Germline CDR1 MDHEN, CDR2 SYDVKM. CDR3 protein: CASSLTGYDYGYTF. The CDR3 DNA follows: TGTGCCAGCAGTTTAACAGGTTATGACTATGGCTACACCTTC.

This clonotype has a count of ten or more. The chain employs TRBV28 and TRBJ2-7; 9 bases fit TRBD1. The ends lost 0 bases at V and 7 bases at J; junction bases unmatched: 7. CDR3 length: 15 residues. Looked up from germline, CDR1 is MDHEN and CDR2 is SYDVKM. CDR3 protein: CASSLWGQGVDEQYF. CDR3 nucleotides: TGTGCCAGCAGTTTATGGGGACAGGGTGTTGATGAGCAGTACTTC. Together with reference TRBV28 and TRBJ2-7, the CDR3 gives the full variable domain: DVKVTQSSRYLVKRTGEKVFLECVQDMDHENMFWYRQDPGLGLRLIYFSYDVKMKEKGDIPEGYSVSREKKERFSLILESASTNQTSMYLCASSLWGQGVDEQYFGPGTRLTVT.

The chain couples TRBV7-9 to TRBJ1-2; 7 bases agree with TRBD1. The CDR3 sequence is 15 residues long. J was trimmed by 0 bases and V by 5 bases; bases with no gene match: 6. Looked up from germline, CDR1 is SEHNR and CDR2 is FQNEAQ (reference sequence). CDR3 in amino acids: CASSQPDRANYGYTF. The CDR3 coding sequence is TGTGCCAGCAGCCAGCCCGACAGGGCTAACTATGGCTACACCTTC. Full variable domain (outside the CDR3, taken from reference TRBV7-9 and TRBJ1-2): DTGVSQNPRHKITKRGQNVTFRCDPISEHNRLYWYRQTLGQGPEFLTYFQNEAQLEKSRLLSDRFSAERPKGSFSTLEIQRTEQGDSAMYLCASSQPDRANYGYTFGSGTRLTVV.

This clonotype was seen at least ten times. The V and J genes are TRBV28 and TRBJ2-3; 11 nucleotides agree with TRBD2. This CDR3 has 16 residues. CDR1 and CDR2 (germline): MDHEN, SYDVKM. With V trimmed by 5 bases and J by 2 bases, 6 bases remained unmatched. CDR3 DNA: TGTGCCAGCAGTCAAGGGACTAGCGGACTCACAGATACGCAGTATTTT. It specifies CASSQGTSGLTDTQYF.